These 32 T cell receptor beta chains came from one sample sequenced in a study of blood T cell repertoires in COVID-19. TCRdb keeps only in-frame clones here, not all; method: immunoSEQ multiplex PCR. This table has a few hundred thousand clones, 70% to 85% appearing once. The sequencing sample was made of peripheral blood. These receptors originate from a man between 40 and 49 years old who had recovered from COVID-19.

CDR3 nucleotides: TGTGCCAGCACAGGAACCACCTACGAGCAGTACTTC. Encoded protein: CASTGTTYEQYF. V is TRBV6-5 and J is TRBJ2-7; D call uncertain. The CDR3 runs to 12 residues. Germline V CDR1 and CDR2: MNHEY, SVGAGI. V dropped 7 bases and J dropped 2 bases, with 9 bases sitting between them.

The chain links TRBV20-1 to TRBJ1-4; TRBD1 matches 12 bases. This CDR3 has 14 amino acids. The germline V gene has CDR1 DFQATT and CDR2 SNEGSKA (reference sequence). J was trimmed by 8 bases and V by 3 bases; bases with no gene match: 4. The CDR3 DNA is TGCAGTGCTAGTCGGGGACAGGGGGCCGAAAAACTGTTTTTT. It is translated as CSASRGQGAEKLFF.

There are a few counts of this clone. The chain is built from TRBV5-4 and TRBJ2-1, with 9 positions matching TRBD2. V trimming: 2 bases; J trimming: 4 bases; junction bases outside the gene matches: 4. From germline, CDR1 is SGHNT and CDR2 YYREEE (reference sequence). The CDR3 sequence is 15 residues long. The CDR3 nucleotides read TGTGCCAGCAGCTTAACGGCGGGGGGGTACAATGAGCAGTTCTTC. It encodes CASSLTAGGYNEQFF. The full variable domain, rest sourced from reference TRBV5-4 and TRBJ2-1, is ETGVTQSPTHLIKTRGQQVTLRCSSQSGHNTVSWYQQALGQGPQFIFQYYREEENGRGNFPPRFSGLQFPNYSSELNVNALELDDSALYLCASSLTAGGYNEQFFGPGTRLTVL.

This chain links TRBV29-1 with TRBJ2-2; D gene uncertain. The CDR3 length is 13 residues. Germline lookup yields CDR1 SQVTM and CDR2 ANQGSEA. Trimming cost V 5 bases and J 7 bases, with 14 bases left between them. The CDR3 nucleotides read TGCAGCGTTCGCAGTCCTGGAGACGGGGAGCTGTTTTTT. Translated, it gives CSVRSPGDGELFF.

This clone was found a few times. V usage is TRBV5-5 and J usage is TRBJ1-2; the D gene is possibly TRBD1 (6 bases). From germline, CDR1 is SGHKS and CDR2 YYEKEE (reference sequence). The length of the CDR3 is 14 residues. The V and J ends lost 0 bases and 4 bases respectively, with 10 bases between them. CDR3 protein: CASSLGTAIYGYTF. CDR3 bases: TGTGCCAGCAGCTTGGGGACAGCTATCTATGGCTACACCTTC.

The chain combines TRBV9 with TRBJ2-1, with D possibly TRBD1 on 6 matching bases. Looked up from germline, CDR1 is SGDLS and CDR2 is YYNGEE. This CDR3 contains 16 residues. The V and J ends lost 3 bases and 4 bases respectively, with 17 bases between them. CDR3 sequence (DNA): TGTGCCAGCAGCGCCAACAGGGCCGGAGTATACAATGAGCAGTTCTTC. Residues: CASSANRAGVYNEQFF. The entire variable domain, with the rest obtained from reference TRBV9 and TRBJ2-1, is as follows: DSGVTQTPKHLITATGQRVTLRCSPRSGDLSVYWYQQSLDQGLQFLIQYYNGEERAKGNILERFSAQQFPDLHSELNLSSLELGDSALYFCASSANRAGVYNEQFFGPGTRLTVL.

This chain links TRBV4-1 with TRBJ2-1; 8 bases are a match to TRBD2. Germline-derived CDR1 and CDR2 are MGHRA and YSYEKL. V lost 3 bases, J lost 2 bases, and 12 bases stayed unmatched. The CDR3 has 18 residues. CDR3: CASSQALKRGTAYNEQFF. The CDR3 DNA sequence: TGCGCCAGCAGCCAGGCTTTGAAGCGGGGGACCGCCTACAATGAGCAGTTCTTC.

The V gene is TRBV5-1, the J gene TRBJ2-3; the match to TRBD2 covers 8 bases. In germline, CDR1 is SGHRS, CDR2 YFSETQ. V was clipped by 7 bases and J by 0 bases; unmatched bases: 10. The CDR3 is 16 amino acids. Written as DNA, the CDR3 is TGCGCCAGCCGTTACAGTAGCGGGGTTAGCACAGATACGCAGTATTTT. It translates to CASRYSSGVSTDTQYF.

V usage is TRBV29-1 and J usage is TRBJ2-7; D not certain. The CDR3 covers 12 residues. Trimming took off 6 bases at V and 2 bases at J, with 11 bases between the two ends. Germline CDR1 reads SQVTM; CDR2 reads ANQGSEA. In nucleotides, the CDR3 is TGCAGCGTGCGACACTCCACCTACGAGCAGTACTTC. Protein product: CSVRHSTYEQYF.

The CDR3 region has the DNA TGTGCCAGCAGCGTAGATCAAACTAGCACAGATACGCAGTATTTT. It encodes CASSVDQTSTDTQYF. J is TRBJ2-3 and V is TRBV9; D is ambiguous. The CDR3 loop spans 15 amino acids. CDR1 is SGDLS and CDR2 is YYNGEE in the germline V gene. The germline V and J ends were trimmed by 0 bases and 0 bases, with 8 bases remaining between them.

The chain links TRBV9 to TRBJ2-3, with D possibly matching TRBD2 (6 bases). CDR3 size: 15 residues. V was trimmed by 4 bases and J by 1 base, leaving 13 bases between them. Germline assignment: CDR1 SGDLS and CDR2 YYNGEE. The CDR3 nucleotides are TGTGCCAGCAGCATCCGGGACTTGGGCACAGATACGCAGTATTTT. It specifies CASSIRDLGTDTQYF.

The CDR3 region is CASSPQETSIQYF. CDR3 nucleotide sequence: TGTGCCAGCAGCCCACAAGAAACTAGTATTCAGTACTTC. This chain uses TRBV11-3 with TRBJ2-4, with D perhaps TRBD2 (5 bases). Looked up from germline, CDR1 is SGHNT and CDR2 is YENEEA. V gave up 5 bases and J gave up 10 bases, with 15 bases separating them. CDR3 size: 13 residues.

The CDR3 DNA reads as TGTGCCAGCAGTTTGACAGGTAGAAATTCACCCCTCCACTTT. Translated, it gives CASSLTGRNSPLHF. The chain couples TRBV28 to TRBJ1-6; D is possibly TRBD1 (6 bases). The germline V gene has CDR1 MDHEN and CDR2 SYDVKM. Trimming took 3 bases from V and 7 from J, leaving 10 bases between them. The CDR3 has 14 amino acids.

The rearrangement uses TRBV5-4 and TRBJ2-7; 10 nucleotides line up with TRBD2. Germline assignment: CDR1 SGHNT and CDR2 YYREEE (reference sequence). The CDR3 has 16 residues. V lost 4 bases to trimming and J lost 0 bases; unmatched junction nucleotides: 7. CDR3 loop: CASSRTSGKGSYEQYF. CDR3 in DNA: TGTGCCAGCAGCCGTACTAGCGGGAAAGGCTCCTACGAGCAGTACTTC.

The gene calls are TRBV10-3 and TRBJ2-2; D gene ambiguous. CDR1 ENHRY and CDR2 SYGVKD come from the germline V gene. V lost 4 bases and J lost 0, with 9 bases in between. CDR3 length: 15 residues. CDR3 nucleotides: TGTGCCATCAGTGTATGGCCAGCGAACACCGGGGAGCTGTTTTTT. Its translation: CAISVWPANTGELFF.

This clone has just a few counts. This chain uses TRBV19 with TRBJ2-7; D unclear. V was cut by 4 bases and J by 1 base, with 8 bases left in between. Germline V gene data show CDR1 as LNHDA and CDR2 as SQIVND (reference sequence). The CDR3 length is 13 residues. The CDR3 sequence: CASSTQASYEQYF. In nucleotides, the CDR3 is TGTGCCAGTAGTACCCAGGCGTCCTACGAGCAGTACTTC.

V and J are TRBV10-3 and TRBJ1-2; D not certain. The CDR3 length is 15 residues. With 0 bases removed from V and 4 bases from J, the gap between germline ends came to 12 bases. CDR1 ENHRY and CDR2 SYGVKD come from the germline V gene. CDR3 in amino acids: CAISESRQGTYGYTF. CDR3 nucleotide sequence: TGTGCCATCAGTGAGTCCCGACAAGGAACCTATGGCTACACCTTC.

V gene TRBV27 combines with J gene TRBJ1-4; tentative D call: TRBD1 (6 bases). V dropped 5 bases and J dropped 3 bases, with 10 bases sitting between them. Germline CDR1 reads MNHEY; CDR2 reads SMNVEV (reference sequence). This CDR3 has 14 residues. Here the CDR3 reads CASSKGDSNEKLFF. The CDR3 DNA is TGTGCCAGCAGTAAGGGGGATTCTAATGAAAAACTGTTTTTT.

DNA for the CDR3: TGCAGCGTTGAAGATCTATCCCACTATGGCTACACCTTC. Translated: CSVEDLSHYGYTF. This sequence joins TRBV29-1 and TRBJ1-2; D is uncertain. CDR1 is SQVTM and CDR2 is ANQGSEA in the germline V gene. The V end lost 0 bases, the J end lost 3 bases, and 8 bases lay between the germline ends. The CDR3 is 13 amino acids.

The V and J genes are TRBV7-2 and TRBJ2-3; the match to TRBD2 covers 7 bases. Trimming at V came to 1 base and at J to 0 bases, leaving 13 bases not matched to a gene. This CDR3 comprises 19 residues. CDR1 is SGHTA, CDR2 FQGNSA, per germline. The CDR3 DNA sequence: TGTGCCAGCAGCTTAGACGGGGAGAGGGCTAGCGGAAGCACAGATACGCAGTATTTT. The encoded protein is CASSLDGERASGSTDTQYF.

Only a few counts were recorded for this clone. The rearrangement joins TRBV7-2 to TRBJ1-6; 8 bases are shared with TRBD1. After removal of 5 bases from V and 2 bases from J, the junction contained 8 bases not matched to a gene. The germline CDR1 and CDR2 sequences are SGHTA and FQGNSA. The CDR3 has 17 amino acids. The CDR3 nucleotides are TGTGCCAGCAGCCCCGGGCCGACAGGGGCCTATAATTCACCCCTCCACTTT. Translated: CASSPGPTGAYNSPLHF.

This sequence joins TRBV5-8 and TRBJ1-5; D is possibly TRBD1 (6 bases). Trimming took off 6 bases at V and 7 bases at J, with 17 bases between the two ends. This CDR3 contains 14 residues. In germline, CDR1 is SGHTS, CDR2 YDEGEE. CDR3 sequence: CASKGERGIQPQHF. As DNA, the CDR3 is TGTGCCAGCAAAGGGGAAAGGGGGATCCAGCCCCAGCATTTT.

CDR3: CASSSGLAGSTDTQYF. The CDR3 DNA reads as TGTGCCAGCAGCTCGGGACTAGCGGGGAGCACAGATACGCAGTATTTT. V is TRBV5-4 and J is TRBJ2-3; TRBD2 agrees at 13 bases. Trimming at V came to 3 bases and at J to 0 bases, leaving 1 base not matched to a gene. This CDR3 comprises 16 residues. CDR1 is SGHNT, CDR2 YYREEE, per germline (reference sequence).

This sequence joins TRBV7-9 and TRBJ2-7; 9 bases are shared with TRBD1. The CDR3 covers 13 residues. Germline loops: CDR1 SEHNR, CDR2 FQNEAQ (reference sequence). Germline trimming cut 3 bases from V and 8 bases from J; bases unmatched to any gene: 5. The CDR3 sequence: CASSFRQGVKQYF. The CDR3, as DNA: TGTGCCAGCAGCTTCAGACAGGGGGTCAAGCAGTACTTC.

This chain connects TRBV11-3 to TRBJ2-3, with 8 nucleotides matching TRBD1. CDR1 and CDR2 (germline): SGHNT, YENEEA. There are 15 residues in the CDR3. Trimming at V came to 5 bases and at J to 5 bases, leaving 9 bases not matched to a gene. The CDR3 DNA reads TGTGCCAGCAGCCCACAGGGGGAAGTGGTAGATACGCAGTATTTT. The encoded protein is CASSPQGEVVDTQYF.

This clone has a handful of counts. The chain recombines TRBV18 with TRBJ1-1; TRBD1 agrees at 7 bases. Germline CDR1 KGHSH, CDR2 LQKENI. This CDR3 spans 15 amino acids. V lost 2 bases and J lost 1; bases outside the gene matches: 4. The CDR3 reads CASSPGQVANTEAFF. The CDR3 region has the DNA TGTGCCAGCTCACCAGGACAGGTGGCGAACACTGAAGCTTTCTTT.

This sequence joins TRBV5-6 and TRBJ1-1; D remains ambiguous. Between the trimmed V and J ends, which lost 2 bases and 7 bases, there was a span of 12 bases. Germline values: CDR1 SGHDT, CDR2 YYEEEE. This CDR3 has 13 residues. Written as DNA, the CDR3 is TGTGCCAGCAGCTTTGGGCGGGCGGTTGAAGCTTTCTTT. Translation: CASSFGRAVEAFF.

This clone was observed a single time. The gene calls are TRBV28 and TRBJ1-2; the D gene is possibly TRBD1 (6 bases). Germline CDR1 MDHEN, CDR2 SYDVKM. The germline V and J ends were trimmed by 5 bases and 8 bases, with 15 bases remaining between them. The CDR3 covers 13 residues. In nucleotides, the CDR3 is TGTGCCAGCAGTCCGGACAGTTCGCCCGGCTACACCTTC. The encoded protein is CASSPDSSPGYTF.

The CDR3, as DNA: TGTGCTAGTGGTTTGGGAACAGGGAACAATGAGCAGTTCTTC. Translation: CASGLGTGNNEQFF. V is TRBV12-5 and J is TRBJ2-1; D might be TRBD1 (6 bases). CDR1 and CDR2 (germline): LGHNT, FRNRAP. Trimming took off 1 base at V and 5 bases at J, with 9 bases between the two ends. The CDR3 sequence is 14 residues long. The full variable domain, rest sourced from reference TRBV12-5 and TRBJ2-1, is DARVTQTPRHKVTEMGQEVTMRCQPILGHNTVFWYRQTMMQGLELLAYFRNRAPLDDSGMPKDRFSAEMPDATLATLKIQPSEPRDSAVYFCASGLGTGNNEQFFGPGTRLTVL.

The J gene is TRBJ1-1, the V gene TRBV7-2; 10 positions agree with TRBD1. Germline V lookup: CDR1 SGHTA, CDR2 FQGNSA. The ends lost 4 bases at V and 7 bases at J; junction bases unmatched: 3. CDR3 length: 13 residues. CDR3 nucleotide sequence: TGTGCCAGCAGCTCGGACAGGGGGGGTGAAGCTTTCTTT. Translating gives CASSSDRGGEAFF.

The chain is built from TRBV7-9 and TRBJ1-4; D might be TRBD1 (6 bases). Trimming removed 5 bases from V and 5 bases from J, with 18 bases in between. CDR3 size: 16 residues. CDR1 SEHNR and CDR2 FQNEAQ come from the germline V gene (reference sequence). The CDR3 DNA sequence: TGTGCCAGCAGCCCTATCCCCTATGGACAGAATGAAAAACTGTTTTTT. This encodes CASSPIPYGQNEKLFF.

The chain recombines TRBV10-3 with TRBJ1-2; TRBD1 agrees at 7 bases. The CDR3 is 15 amino acids. Germline V gives CDR1 ENHRY, CDR2 SYGVKD. The V and J ends lost 3 bases and 6 bases, in that order; junction bases with no gene match: 10. The CDR3 here is CAISEYPGTADGYTF. The DNA of the CDR3 is TGTGCCATCAGTGAATATCCTGGGACAGCGGATGGCTACACCTTC.